One and the same sample provided the 24 T cell receptor beta chains below, sequenced in a study of graft-versus-host responses after intestinal transplantation. Data came from immunoSEQ multiplex PCR; TCRdb stores just in-frame clones and leaves some out. The sample holds 80,000 to 100,000 clones, 90% to 95% seen once. No cognate antigen is known for these TCRs. The material sequenced was unstimulated CD4+ T cells sorted from spleen or lymph node cells, taken before transplant. The receptors were gathered from a human donor who was the organ donor for an intestinal transplant.

The chain is built from TRBV9 and TRBJ1-2; 7 nucleotides line up with TRBD1. There are 15 residues in the CDR3. Germline CDR1 and CDR2: SGDLS and YYNGEE. Germline trimming cut 4 bases from V and 5 bases from J; bases unmatched to any gene: 11. The CDR3 loop reads CASSPTGTRPYGYTF. The CDR3 nucleotides read TGTGCCAGCAGCCCGACAGGGACCCGACCGTATGGCTACACCTTC.

This clone has a single count. V is TRBV2 and J is TRBJ1-4; 7 bases are shared with TRBD1. Looked up from germline, CDR1 is SNHLY and CDR2 is FYNNEI. Trimming removed 5 bases from V and 5 bases from J; junction bases left unmatched: 5. The CDR3 length is 14 residues. The CDR3 loop reads CASSRQGVNEKLFF. CDR3 DNA: TGTGCCAGCAGTCGACAGGGTGTCAATGAAAAACTGTTTTTT.

The chain couples TRBV18 to TRBJ1-2; TRBD1 matches 8 bases. V shed 3 bases, J shed 6 bases, and the junction held 6 bases outside the gene matches. The CDR3 totals 14 residues. CDR1 and CDR2 (germline): KGHSH, LQKENI. The CDR3 loop is CASSPYDRGNGYTF. The CDR3 DNA follows: TGTGCCAGCTCACCTTACGACAGGGGTAATGGCTACACCTTC.

DNA of the CDR3: TGTGCCAGCAGCATCATTGACAGTGCTCCCCCCCCGTACTTC. Translating gives CASSIIDSAPPPYF. The chain is built from TRBV5-6 and TRBJ2-7; D is perhaps TRBD1 (5 bases). This CDR3 is 14 amino acids long. With 4 bases removed from V and 12 bases from J, the gap between germline ends came to 23 bases. Germline V gene lookup returns CDR1 SGHDT and CDR2 YYEEEE.

The chain links TRBV4-3 to TRBJ2-1, with TRBD2 matching 14 bases. The germline CDR1 and CDR2 sequences are LGHNA and YSLEER. After removal of 3 bases from V and 8 bases from J, the junction contained 3 bases not matched to a gene. The CDR3 is 15 residues long. Here the CDR3 reads CASSHRLAGGDEQFF. CDR3 in DNA: TGCGCCAGCAGCCACAGACTAGCGGGGGGGGATGAGCAGTTCTTC.

The CDR3 spells CASRQGTGYSPLHF. The CDR3 nucleotides read TGTGCCAGCAGACAGGGGACCGGTTATTCACCCCTCCACTTT. The V call is TRBV27, the J call TRBJ1-6; TRBD1 matches 7 bases. Germline loops: CDR1 MNHEY, CDR2 SMNVEV (reference sequence). V was clipped by 6 bases and J by 8 bases; unmatched bases: 7. This CDR3 region has 14 residues.

This chain links TRBV2 with TRBJ2-4; TRBD2 is a possible D gene (6 bases). The germline V and J ends were trimmed by 3 bases and 6 bases, with 9 bases remaining between them. The germline gives CDR1 SNHLY, CDR2 FYNNEI. The CDR3 covers 13 residues. The CDR3 region has the DNA TGTGCCAGCAGTGAGCGGGGAGGAAACATTCAGTACTTC. Residues: CASSERGGNIQYF. The full variable domain, its missing parts supplied by reference TRBV2 and TRBJ2-4, is EPEVTQTPSHQVTQMGQEVILRCVPISNHLYFYWYRQILGQKVEFLVSFYNNEISEKSEIFDDQFSVERPDGSNFTLKIRSTKLEDSAMYFCASSERGGNIQYFGAGTRLSVL.

The chain has TRBV18 and TRBJ1-1, with D possibly matching TRBD1 (5 bases). V was trimmed by 5 bases and J by 0 bases, leaving 10 bases between them. The CDR3 length is 14 residues. CDR1 and CDR2 from the germline V gene are KGHSH and LQKENI. CDR3 nucleotide sequence: TGTGCCAGCTCATCAAGACAGATGAACACTGAAGCTTTCTTT. Its translation: CASSSRQMNTEAFF.

The chain has TRBV5-6 and TRBJ1-1, with D possibly TRBD1 on 5 matching bases. The CDR3 totals 17 residues. Looked up from germline, CDR1 is SGHDT and CDR2 is YYEEEE. V was shortened by 9 bases and J by 0 bases, with 24 bases between the two germline ends. The CDR3 sequence: CATHMLSGRGMNTEAFF. The CDR3 DNA reads TGTGCCACCCATATGCTCTCAGGGCGTGGGATGAACACTGAAGCTTTCTTT. Drawing the rest from reference TRBV5-6 and TRBJ1-1, the complete variable domain is DAGVTQSPTHLIKTRGQQVTLRCSPKSGHDTVSWYQQALGQGPQFIFQYYEEEERQRGNFPDRFSGHQFPNYSSELNVNALLLGDSALYLCATHMLSGRGMNTEAFFGQGTRLTVV.

This clone was counted once. V gene TRBV28 combines with J gene TRBJ2-2; 7 bases line up with TRBD1. Germline V gives CDR1 MDHEN, CDR2 SYDVKM. CDR3 length equals 15 residues. Trimming took 6 bases from V and 5 from J; bases not matched to a gene: 9. The DNA of the CDR3 is TGTGCCAGCAGGGGGCAGGGGGAAAGGACCGGGGAGCTGTTTTTT. Its protein is CASRGQGERTGELFF.

This clone showed up just once. V and J are TRBV15 and TRBJ2-7; no firm D call. V was trimmed by 0 bases and J by 3 bases, leaving 3 bases between them. Germline V gene data show CDR1 as LNHNV and CDR2 as YYDKDF (reference sequence). The CDR3 has 12 residues. DNA for the CDR3: TGTGCCACCAGCAGAGATTACTACGAGCAGTACTTC. It is translated as CATSRDYYEQYF.

This clone was detected a few times. V and J are TRBV18 and TRBJ1-5, with D possibly being TRBD1 (5 bases). V was shortened by 1 base and J by 5 bases, with 9 bases between the two germline ends. The CDR3 consists of 14 residues. Germline V lookup: CDR1 KGHSH, CDR2 LQKENI. The CDR3 region is CASSPQGMDQPQHF. The CDR3 DNA reads TGTGCCAGCTCACCACAGGGGATGGATCAGCCCCAGCATTTT.

The rearrangement joins TRBV11-1 to TRBJ2-5; the D gene is possibly TRBD1 (5 bases). The CDR3 is made up of 14 amino acids. Germline CDR1 reads SGHAT; CDR2 reads FQDESV (reference sequence). With 0 bases removed from V and 5 bases from J, the gap between germline ends came to 10 bases. CDR3 DNA sequence: TGTGCCAGCAGCTTAGCAGGGGATGGGGAGACCCAGTACTTC. Protein product: CASSLAGDGETQYF.

The J gene is TRBJ2-2, the V gene TRBV4-2; D may be TRBD2 (6 bases). Germline V gene sequence: CDR1 LGHNA, CDR2 YNFKEQ. Trimming removed 0 bases from V and 4 bases from J, with 12 bases in between. This CDR3 has 16 residues. The CDR3 spells CASSQEGLAATGELFF. In nucleotides, the CDR3 is TGTGCCAGCAGCCAAGAAGGTTTAGCGGCCACCGGGGAGCTGTTTTTT.

This chain uses TRBV28 with TRBJ2-3; a weak D match, TRBD2 (5 bases). Germline V gene lookup returns CDR1 MDHEN and CDR2 SYDVKM. The V and J ends lost 0 bases and 0 bases respectively, with 10 bases between them. The CDR3 totals 16 residues. In DNA, the CDR3 is TGTGCCAGCAGTTTATGGCTAGCCGACAGCACAGATACGCAGTATTTT. The encoded protein is CASSLWLADSTDTQYF.

V gene TRBV5-1 combines with J gene TRBJ2-6; D possibly corresponds to TRBD1 (6 bases). The CDR3 has 19 amino acids. Germline values: CDR1 SGHRS, CDR2 YFSETQ. Trimming removed 1 base from V and 0 bases from J, with 17 bases in between. The CDR3 DNA is TGCGCCAGCAGCTTGAGTCCAGGGGCCTTCTTCTCTGGGGCCAACGTCCTGACTTTC. The encoded protein is CASSLSPGAFFSGANVLTF.

The chain carries TRBV5-4 and TRBJ1-1, with D tentatively TRBD1 (6 bases). The CDR3 is 14 amino acids. Germline assignment: CDR1 SGHNT and CDR2 YYREEE (reference sequence). V was pared by 0 bases and J by 3 bases, with 9 bases between. CDR3 DNA sequence: TGTGCCAGCAGCTTGGGTGGACAGTACACTGAAGCTTTCTTT. This translates into CASSLGGQYTEAFF.

The rearrangement uses TRBV28 and TRBJ2-1, with 12 nucleotides matching TRBD2. Trimming took 2 bases from V and 4 from J; bases not matched to a gene: 6. Germline V gene data show CDR1 as MDHEN and CDR2 as SYDVKM. The CDR3 is 17 residues long. The CDR3 reads CASSLLLGLAGYNEQFF. The CDR3, as DNA: TGTGCCAGCAGTTTACTCCTGGGACTAGCGGGTTACAATGAGCAGTTCTTC.

The chain carries TRBV5-1 and TRBJ2-1; TRBD1 matches 7 bases. Germline V gives CDR1 SGHRS, CDR2 YFSETQ. The CDR3 spans 16 residues. With V trimmed by 3 bases and J by 0 bases, 6 bases remained unmatched. The CDR3 DNA reads as TGCGCCAGCAGCTCGATGGGACAGAACTCCTACAATGAGCAGTTCTTC. It yields the protein CASSSMGQNSYNEQFF.

With regard to this clone: A read error is likely, as this CDR3 ends without the conserved phenylalanine or tryptophan. Because the CDR3's place on the DNA is in doubt, the DNA is left out and the CDR3 is given as listed by TCRdb. This chain joins TRBV1 and TRBJ2-7; the D call of TRBD2 is as the table states it, not checked on the DNA. TRBV1 is noted as a pseudogene. The CDR3 has 11 amino acids, counting both end residues. The CDR3 loop reads CTSSQRGGGGL.

This clone was detected only once. The gene calls are TRBV28 and TRBJ1-1, with a weak D call TRBD1 (6 bases). The CDR3 spans 15 residues. CDR1 is MDHEN, CDR2 SYDVKM, per germline. With 4 bases removed from V and 0 bases from J, the gap between germline ends came to 12 bases. The CDR3 nucleotides are TGTGCCAGCAGTTCCCGGACAGTTTTGAACACTGAAGCTTTCTTT. Protein sequence: CASSSRTVLNTEAFF.

This rearrangement joins TRBV15 to TRBJ2-3, with D possibly TRBD2 on 6 matching bases. Germline V CDR1 and CDR2: LNHNV, YYDKDF (reference sequence). The length of the CDR3 is 13 residues. V lost 3 bases and J lost 6, with 10 bases in between. CDR3 region: CATSRGGWDTQYF. The CDR3 DNA follows: TGTGCCACCAGCAGGGGGGGTTGGGATACGCAGTATTTT.

The chain uses TRBV29-1 and TRBJ1-2, with 7 bases that match TRBD1. V shed 8 bases, J shed 0 bases, and the junction held 12 bases outside the gene matches. Germline assignment: CDR1 SQVTM and CDR2 ANQGSEA. This CDR3 is built from 15 residues. The CDR3 DNA reads as TGCAGCCCCCTCCGGGACAGACGTACTAACTATGGCTACACCTTC. This codes for CSPLRDRRTNYGYTF.

The rearrangement joins TRBV11-1 to TRBJ2-7; tentatively, D is TRBD1 (6 bases). The germline gives CDR1 SGHAT, CDR2 FQDESV (reference sequence). The CDR3 consists of 16 residues. V was clipped by 0 bases and J by 3 bases, with 15 bases between them. CDR3 bases: TGTGCCAGCAGCTTAGCAGCGGAACAGGGTGACTACGAGCAGTACTTC. Translating it yields CASSLAAEQGDYEQYF.